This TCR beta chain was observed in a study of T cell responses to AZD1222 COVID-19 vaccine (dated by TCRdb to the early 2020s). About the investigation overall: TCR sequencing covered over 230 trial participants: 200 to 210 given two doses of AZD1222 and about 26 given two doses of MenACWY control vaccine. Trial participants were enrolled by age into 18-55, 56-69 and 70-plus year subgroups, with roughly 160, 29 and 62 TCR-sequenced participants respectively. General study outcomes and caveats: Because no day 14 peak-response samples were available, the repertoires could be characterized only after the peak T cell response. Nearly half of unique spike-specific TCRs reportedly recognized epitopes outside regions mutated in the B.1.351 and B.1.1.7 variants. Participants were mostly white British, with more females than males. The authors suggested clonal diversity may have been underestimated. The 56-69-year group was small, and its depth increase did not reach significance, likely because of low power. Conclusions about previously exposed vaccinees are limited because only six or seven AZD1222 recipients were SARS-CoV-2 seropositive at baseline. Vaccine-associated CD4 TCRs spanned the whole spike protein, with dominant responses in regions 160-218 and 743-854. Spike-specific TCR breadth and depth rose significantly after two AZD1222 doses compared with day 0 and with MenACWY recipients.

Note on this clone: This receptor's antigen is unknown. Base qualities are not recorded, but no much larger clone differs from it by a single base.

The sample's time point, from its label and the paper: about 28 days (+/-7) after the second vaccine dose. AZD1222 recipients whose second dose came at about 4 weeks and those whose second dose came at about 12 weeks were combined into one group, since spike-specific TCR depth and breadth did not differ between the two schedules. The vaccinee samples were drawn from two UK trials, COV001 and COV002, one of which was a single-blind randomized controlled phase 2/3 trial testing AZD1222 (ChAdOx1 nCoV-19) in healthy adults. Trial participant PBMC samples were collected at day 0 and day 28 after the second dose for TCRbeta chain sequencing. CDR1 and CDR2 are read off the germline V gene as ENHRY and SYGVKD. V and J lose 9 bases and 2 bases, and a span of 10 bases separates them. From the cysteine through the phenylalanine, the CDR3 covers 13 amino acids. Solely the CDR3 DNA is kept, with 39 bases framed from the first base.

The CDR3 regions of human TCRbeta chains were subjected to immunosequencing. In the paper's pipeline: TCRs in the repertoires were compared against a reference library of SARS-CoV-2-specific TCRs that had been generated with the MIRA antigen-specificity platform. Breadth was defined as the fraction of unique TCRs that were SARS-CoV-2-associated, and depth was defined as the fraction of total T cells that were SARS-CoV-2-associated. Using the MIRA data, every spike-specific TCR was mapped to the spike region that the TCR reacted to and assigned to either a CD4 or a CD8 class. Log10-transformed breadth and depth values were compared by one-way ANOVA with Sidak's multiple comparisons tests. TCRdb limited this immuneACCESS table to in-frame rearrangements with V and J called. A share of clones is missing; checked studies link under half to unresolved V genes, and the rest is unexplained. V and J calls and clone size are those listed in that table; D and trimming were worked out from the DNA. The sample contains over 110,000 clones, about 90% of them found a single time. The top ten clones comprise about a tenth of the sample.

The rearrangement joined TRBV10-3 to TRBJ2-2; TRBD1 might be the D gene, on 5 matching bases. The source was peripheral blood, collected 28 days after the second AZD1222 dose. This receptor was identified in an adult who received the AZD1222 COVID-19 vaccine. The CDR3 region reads CAMQGLNTGELFF. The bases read TGTGCCATGCAGGGCCTTAACACCGGGGAGCTGTTTTTT.